This entry lists 13 T cell receptor beta chains sequenced from one sample in a study of blood T cell repertoires in COVID-19. Some clones are missing from TCRdb's copy, which holds only in-frame ones; the method was immunoSEQ multiplex PCR. The sample shows 250,000 to 350,000 clones, 90% of them seen only once. The sequencing sample was made of PBMCs or T cells enriched from blood (not recorded which). The receptors come from a woman aged 18-30 years with acute COVID-19.

V is TRBV28 and J is TRBJ1-3; possibly TRBD1 for D (5 bases). Deletions cut 4 bases from V and 4 bases from J, with 14 bases between. Germline V lookup: CDR1 MDHEN, CDR2 SYDVKM. This CDR3 contains 15 residues. CDR3: CASSSPGLSGNTIYF. DNA for the CDR3: TGTGCCAGCAGTTCCCCGGGACTTTCGGGAAACACCATATATTTT.

Only a few counts were recorded for this clone. V is TRBV7-9 and J is TRBJ1-2, with D unresolved. Per the germline V gene, CDR1 is SEHNR and CDR2 is FQNEAQ (reference sequence). V lost 0 bases, J lost 2 bases, and 16 bases lay in between. The CDR3 runs 17 residues. This chain's CDR3 is CASSLALGEAKNYGYTF. CDR3 nucleotides: TGTGCCAGCAGCTTAGCACTCGGGGAGGCCAAGAACTATGGCTACACCTTC.

The chain joins TRBV19 to TRBJ1-4; D possibly corresponds to TRBD1 (5 bases). V shed 7 bases and J shed 8 bases, with 20 bases lying between them. The CDR3 loop spans 15 amino acids. In germline, CDR1 is LNHDA, CDR2 SQIVND (reference sequence). The CDR3 DNA sequence: TGTGCCAGTACGTCCCCCCCGGGGGTGGGGGAAAAACTGTTTTTT. Residues: CASTSPPGVGEKLFF. Full variable domain (outside the CDR3, taken from reference TRBV19 and TRBJ1-4): DGGITQSPKYLFRKEGQNVTLSCEQNLNHDAMYWYRQDPGQGLRLIYYSQIVNDFQKGDIAEGYSVSREKKESFPLTVTSAQKNPTAFYLCASTSPPGVGEKLFFGSGTQLSVL.

The chain is built from TRBV3-1 (or the pseudogene TRBV3-2) and TRBJ2-1, with TRBD1 as a possible D gene (5 bases). Germline-derived CDR1 and CDR2 are LGHDT and YNNKEL (reference sequence). Trimming shortened V by 3 bases and J by 7 bases, and 13 bases separated the two germline ends. CDR3 length: 14 amino acids. CDR3 DNA sequence: TGTGCCAGCAGCCAGCAGGGTACCGCTAATGAGCAGTTCTTC. Protein product: CASSQQGTANEQFF.

The chain couples TRBV2 to TRBJ1-6, with D possibly being TRBD1 (6 bases). Germline V gene sequence: CDR1 SNHLY, CDR2 FYNNEI. This CDR3 has 14 amino acids. The V end was cut by 7 bases, the J end by 6 bases, with 13 bases between. The CDR3 here is CASTTGTSNSPLHF. Here the CDR3 DNA reads TGTGCCAGCACAACCGGGACAAGTAATTCACCCCTCCACTTT.

The chain carries TRBV3-1 (or the pseudogene TRBV3-2) and TRBJ2-7, with unresolved D. This CDR3 spans 14 amino acids. V was clipped by 3 bases and J by 5 bases, with 14 bases between them. Germline V gene sequence: CDR1 LGHDT, CDR2 YNNKEL (reference sequence). The CDR3 bases are TGTGCCAGCAGCCACGACAAAAACCTCCACGAGCAGTACTTC. Residues: CASSHDKNLHEQYF.

The rearrangement links TRBV11-2 to TRBJ2-7, with D possibly matching TRBD2 (5 bases). Germline CDR1 is SGHAT and CDR2 is FQNNGV. Trimming shortened V by 5 bases and J by 3 bases, and 14 bases separated the two germline ends. The CDR3 has 14 amino acids. The CDR3 DNA reads TGTGCCAGCAGCCTACTTGAGGGCAGCTACGAGCAGTACTTC. Amino acids: CASSLLEGSYEQYF.

The J gene is TRBJ2-3, the V gene TRBV28; D is perhaps TRBD2 (7 bases). The CDR3 loop spans 15 amino acids. Germline CDR1 and CDR2: MDHEN and SYDVKM. The V end lost 8 bases, the J end lost 4 bases, and 19 bases lay between the germline ends. The CDR3 DNA follows: TGTGCCAGCGGAGGGGGGGCTCTAATTGCAGATACGCAGTATTTT. It yields the protein CASGGGALIADTQYF.

J is TRBJ2-3 and V is TRBV19, with D perhaps matching TRBD2 (5 bases). Germline values: CDR1 LNHDA, CDR2 SQIVND (reference sequence). Trimming pared 5 bases from V and 6 bases from J, leaving 9 bases between. The CDR3 runs to 12 residues. This CDR3 reads CASSAGWDTQYF. The CDR3 DNA reads TGTGCCAGTAGTGCGGGCTGGGATACGCAGTATTTT.

The chain is built from TRBV27 and TRBJ1-6, with D possibly matching TRBD1 (6 bases). This CDR3 region has 12 residues. Germline-derived CDR1 and CDR2 are MNHEY and SMNVEV (reference sequence). Trimming pared 3 bases from V and 15 bases from J, leaving 12 bases between. CDR3 sequence reads: CASSLIGGYLHF. The DNA of the CDR3 is TGTGCCAGCAGTTTGATAGGGGGTTACCTCCACTTT.

The rearrangement uses TRBV28 and TRBJ2-7; a possible D gene is TRBD2 (5 bases). The V gene lost 3 bases and the J gene lost 2 bases, with 11 bases spanning the gap. Per the germline V gene, CDR1 is MDHEN and CDR2 is SYDVKM. The CDR3 has 14 amino acids. The CDR3 sequence: CASSLSPGTYEQYF. In DNA, the CDR3 is TGTGCCAGCAGTTTGTCCCCGGGGACCTACGAGCAGTACTTC.

This clone was seen once. CDR3 amino acids: CASLGGTNLGEQYF. The CDR3 DNA is TGTGCCAGCTTGGGGGGGACTAACCTCGGCGAGCAGTACTTC. The chain combines TRBV18 with TRBJ2-7; 7 nucleotides match TRBD2. CDR3 length: 14 residues. Per germline, CDR1 KGHSH and CDR2 LQKENI. Germline trimming cut 7 bases from V and 6 bases from J; bases unmatched to any gene: 12.

The chain uses TRBV16 and TRBJ1-6; TRBD1 is a possible D gene (5 bases). Germline CDR1 reads KGHSY; CDR2 reads FQNENV. The germline V and J ends were trimmed by 2 bases and 7 bases, with 9 bases remaining between them. This CDR3 region has 14 residues. The CDR3 spells CASSQLGGNSPLHF. Here the CDR3 DNA reads TGTGCCAGCAGCCAACTGGGGGGGAATTCACCCCTCCACTTT.